One sample yielded the 9 T cell receptor beta chains listed below, sequenced in a study of cytomegalovirus exposure and HLA in healthy donors. In the PCR, 60 Vbeta and 13 Jbeta primers were used. The protocol was immunoSEQ multiplex PCR, while the TCRdb copy is restricted to in-frame clones and leaves out a portion. Of some 160,000 clones listed, around 83% were seen once; the top ten hold 7% to 9.5%. The specimen sequenced was PBMCs. These receptors came from a male donor in good health and CMV-seropositive.

In DNA, the CDR3 is TGTGCCAGCAGCTCGACAGGGTGGGACCAGCCCCAGCATTTT. Its translation is CASSSTGWDQPQHF. The chain recombines TRBV7-9 with TRBJ1-5; 7 bases match TRBD1. Trimming removed 4 bases from V and 7 bases from J; junction bases left unmatched: 7. Germline CDR1 and CDR2: SEHNR and FQNEAQ (reference sequence). The length of the CDR3 is 14 residues. The full variable domain, with the rest looked up from reference TRBV7-9 and TRBJ1-5, is DTGVSQNPRHKITKRGQNVTFRCDPISEHNRLYWYRQTLGQGPEFLTYFQNEAQLEKSRLLSDRFSAERPKGSFSTLEIQRTEQGDSAMYLCASSSTGWDQPQHFGDGTRLSIL.

This clone was detected a few times. V and J are TRBV10-3 and TRBJ2-5; D unresolved. Trimming pared 0 bases from V and 2 bases from J, leaving 10 bases between. This CDR3 has 15 amino acids. Germline V gene data show CDR1 as ENHRY and CDR2 as SYGVKD. The chain's CDR3 is CAISESFGQQETQYF. The DNA for the CDR3 is TGTGCCATCAGTGAGTCCTTTGGGCAGCAAGAGACCCAGTACTTC.

V and J are TRBV7-2 and TRBJ2-7, with TRBD2 as a possible D gene (6 bases). V dropped 5 bases and J dropped 4 bases, with 18 bases sitting between them. The germline V gene has CDR1 SGHTA and CDR2 FQGNSA. The CDR3 consists of 15 residues. In nucleotides, the CDR3 is TGTGCCAGCAGCCCCAGTGGAGGGGTAATTTACGAGCAGTACTTC. As protein: CASSPSGGVIYEQYF.

This clone was recorded a few times. This chain links TRBV28 with TRBJ1-2; D is possibly TRBD1 (6 bases). Germline values: CDR1 MDHEN, CDR2 SYDVKM. Trimming pared 8 bases from V and 4 bases from J, leaving 11 bases between. The CDR3 runs 12 residues. This CDR3 is CASRGALYGYTF. The CDR3 nucleotides read TGTGCCAGCCGGGGGGCTCTCTATGGCTACACCTTC.

The chain uses TRBV7-6 and TRBJ2-3; 8 nucleotides agree with TRBD2. J gave up 0 bases and V 1 base, and 3 bases lay outside the gene matches. The germline V gene encodes CDR1 SGHVS and CDR2 FNYEAQ. The CDR3 totals 16 residues. The chain's CDR3 is CASSLEASGSTDTQYF. The CDR3 DNA is TGTGCCAGCAGCTTAGAGGCTAGCGGGAGCACAGATACGCAGTATTTT.

The V and J genes are TRBV7-2 and TRBJ1-5, with D unresolved. V lost 8 bases and J 7 bases, leaving 21 bases between the germline ends. Germline CDR1 is SGHTA and CDR2 is FQGNSA. The CDR3 is 15 residues long. The CDR3 nucleotides read TGTGCCAGCGGAGTGCCGGGATCGTTCCGGCAGCCCCAGCATTTT. This encodes CASGVPGSFRQPQHF. The full variable domain, in which reference TRBV7-2 and TRBJ1-5 provide the parts outside the CDR3, is GAGVSQSPSNKVTEKGKDVELRCDPISGHTALYWYRQSLGQGLEFLIYFQGNSAPDKSGLPSDRFSAERTGGSVSTLTIQRTQQEDSAVYLCASGVPGSFRQPQHFGDGTRLSIL.

V is TRBV5-8 and J is TRBJ2-1; 11 positions match TRBD1. Trimming removed 4 bases from V and 4 bases from J; junction bases left unmatched: 13. This CDR3 spans 18 amino acids. CDR1 and CDR2 from the germline V gene are SGHTS and YDEGEE. As DNA, the CDR3 is TGTGCCAGCAGCAACGATCCAGGACAGGGGGCGGCTTACAATGAGCAGTTCTTC. Protein sequence: CASSNDPGQGAAYNEQFF.

The CDR3 here is CASSLNRGAPSTTNEKLFF. In DNA form, the CDR3 reads TGTGCCAGCAGTTTGAACAGGGGGGCCCCATCTACAACTAATGAAAAACTGTTTTTT. V usage is TRBV28 and J usage is TRBJ1-4, with 8 bases fitting TRBD1. CDR3 length: 19 residues. Germline assignment: CDR1 MDHEN and CDR2 SYDVKM. The junction had 12 bases not matched to a gene; V was cut back by 3 bases and J by 0 bases.

This clone was detected a few times. The chain employs TRBV4-1 and TRBJ1-1; D gene unclear. The germline V gene encodes CDR1 MGHRA and CDR2 YSYEKL. V was cut by 2 bases and J by 0 bases, with 13 bases left in between. The CDR3 contains 16 residues. CDR3 sequence: CASSQSREHMNTEAFF. CDR3 nucleotides: TGCGCCAGCAGCCAATCGAGGGAACATATGAACACTGAAGCTTTCTTT.